The 5 T cell receptor beta chains reported below all come from one sample, sequenced in a study of PD-1 blockade in mismatch repair-deficient tumors. No antigen has been identified for these receptors. TCRdb keeps only in-frame clones here, not all; method: immunoSEQ multiplex PCR. The repertoire holds approximately 13,000 clones, with roughly 84% as singletons. Time point here: roughly 10-day in vitro stimulation with candidate neoantigen peptide 4. Here the sequenced sample was cells cultured in vitro, taken from a patient treated with pembrolizumab. The receptors stem from an adult with mismatch repair-deficient cancer.

The rearrangement uses TRBV27 and TRBJ1-2, with 8 bases lining up with TRBD1. V dropped 6 bases and J dropped 7; count of bases not matched to a gene: 7. There are 13 residues in the CDR3. The germline gives CDR1 MNHEY, CDR2 SMNVEV (reference sequence). DNA of the CDR3: TGTGCCAGCAGCCCAACAGGGACAGGTGGCTACACCTTC. Residues: CASSPTGTGGYTF.

This clone has only a few counts. The V call is TRBV7-6, the J call TRBJ2-7, with D unclear. Per the germline V gene, CDR1 is SGHVS and CDR2 is FNYEAQ. CDR3 length equals 12 residues. The V and J ends lost 3 bases and 6 bases respectively, with 9 bases between them. CDR3 sequence (DNA): TGTGCCAGCAGCTTTGACCCCATCGAGCAGTACTTC. This translates into CASSFDPIEQYF.

CDR3 nucleotide sequence: TGTGCCACCCTGCGACAGGGAAGCTCCTACGAGCAGTACTTC. It specifies CATLRQGSSYEQYF. The rearrangement links TRBV2 to TRBJ2-7; 7 positions match TRBD1. Germline CDR1 reads SNHLY; CDR2 reads FYNNEI. J was trimmed by 0 bases and V by 10 bases; bases with no gene match: 9. The CDR3 is made up of 14 amino acids.

The V and J genes are TRBV11-2 and TRBJ2-2, with 8 positions matching TRBD2. CDR1 is SGHAT, CDR2 FQNNGV, per germline. The CDR3 covers 18 residues. Trimming at V came to 4 bases and at J to 7 bases, leaving 17 bases not matched to a gene. The CDR3 DNA reads as TGTGCCAGCAGCTCCTTGAAAGCACCAGCGGGAGCCGTCGGGGAGCTGTTTTTT. This codes for CASSSLKAPAGAVGELFF.

V and J are TRBV5-7 and TRBJ2-7; D ambiguous. TRBV5-7 is an ORF for which the function is uncertain. V dropped 4 bases and J dropped 7 bases, with 12 bases sitting between them. This CDR3 comprises 12 residues. The CDR3, as DNA: TGTGCCAGCAGCCCCCTGGGTGGGGAGCAGTACTTC. Protein sequence: CASSPLGGEQYF.